The 14 T cell receptor beta chains below all came from one sample that was sequenced in a study of early T cells in non-severe SARS-CoV-2 infection. TCRdb re-called the 5' RACE reads with MiXCR, one entry per CDR3 protein. The table lists 40,000 to 65,000 distinct CDR3 sequences, over 7.5% of them singletons, with about 9.2% in the top ten. Sequenced input: whole blood. The receptors derive from an adult who was a healthcare worker with PCR-confirmed SARS-CoV-2 infection or an uninfected control (not recorded which).

The V gene is TRBV7-2, the J gene TRBJ2-1; D is ambiguous. CDR1 and CDR2 (germline): SGHTA, FQGNSA. The CDR3 is 12 residues long. V was shortened by 3 bases and J by 10 bases, with 10 bases between the two germline ends. CDR3 coding DNA: TGTGCCAGCAGCTTTGTTAGGACGGAGCAGTTCTTC. Translating it yields CASSFVRTEQFF. The full variable domain, with the rest looked up from reference TRBV7-2 and TRBJ2-1, is GAGVSQSPSNKVTEKGKDVELRCDPISGHTALYWYRQSLGQGLEFLIYFQGNSAPDKSGLPSDRFSAERTGGSVSTLTIQRTQQEDSAVYLCASSFVRTEQFFGPGTRLTVL.

J is TRBJ2-3 and V is TRBV14; no clear D gene. Trimming removed 3 bases at V and 6 bases at J, with 10 bases between. The CDR3 sequence is 13 residues long. Germline V gene sequence: CDR1 SGHDN, CDR2 FVKESK. The CDR3 sequence is CASSQFQQDTQYF. The CDR3 DNA follows: TGTGCCAGCAGCCAGTTCCAGCAGGATACGCAGTATTTT.

This clonotype was detected ten times or more. V and J are TRBV3-1 and TRBJ2-5, with 9 bases matching TRBD2. The germline V gene encodes CDR1 LGHDT and CDR2 YNNKEL (reference sequence). After removal of 4 bases from V and 4 bases from J, the junction contained 4 bases not matched to a gene. The CDR3 is 14 residues long. The CDR3 sequence is CASSLSGGGETQYF. Here the CDR3 DNA reads TGTGCCAGCAGCCTTAGCGGGGGCGGAGAGACCCAGTACTTC.

Ten or more counts support this clonotype. The V and J genes are TRBV4-3 and TRBJ2-3; 9 bases are a match to TRBD2. The CDR3 spans 16 residues. V shed 3 bases and J 2 bases; nucleotides not matched to a gene: 6. CDR1 and CDR2 (germline): LGHNA, YSLEER. CDR3 bases: TGCGCCAGCAGCCAGGATCTAGCGGGGTCCACAGATACGCAGTATTTT. Translating gives CASSQDLAGSTDTQYF.

In this sample, this clonotype turned up a few times. The V call is TRBV30, the J call TRBJ2-7, with 7 bases that match TRBD1. CDR1 is GTSNPN and CDR2 is SVGIG in the germline V gene (reference sequence). This CDR3 is built from 13 residues. With 5 bases clipped from V and 0 bases from J, the junction kept 4 bases outside the gene matches. Here the CDR3 DNA reads TGTGCCTGGGACAGGGATTACTCCTACGAGCAGTACTTC. Protein product: CAWDRDYSYEQYF.

A note on this clonotype: Germline is not matched at one junction end, which may reflect a read error. The chain couples TRBV6-5 to TRBJ2-7; D is perhaps TRBD2 (6 bases). This CDR3 comprises 12 residues. Germline V gene data show CDR1 as MNHEY and CDR2 as SVGAGI. CDR3 sequence (DNA): TGTGCCAGCAGTGGAGGGGCCTACGGGCAGTACTTC. Residues: CASSGGAYGQYF.

This clonotype was seen a few times. V is TRBV7-9 and J is TRBJ2-1; D uncertain. The CDR3 runs to 15 residues. The V gene lost 2 bases and the J gene lost 2 bases, with 10 bases spanning the gap. The germline gives CDR1 SEHNR, CDR2 FQNEAQ (reference sequence). The CDR3, as DNA: TGTGCCAGCAGCTTATTGCCTCAAACCTACAATGAGCAGTTCTTC. The encoded protein is CASSLLPQTYNEQFF.

This clonotype came up a few times. This chain joins TRBV6-5 and TRBJ1-2; D uncertain. The CDR3 spans 13 residues. Deletions cut 6 bases from V and 8 bases from J, with 16 bases between. Germline CDR1 reads MNHEY; CDR2 reads SVGAGI. The CDR3 is CASSHPRLRGYTF. The CDR3, as DNA: TGTGCCAGCAGCCACCCGAGATTACGAGGCTACACCTTC.

This clonotype was picked up many times. V gene TRBV12-3 or TRBV12-4 combines with J gene TRBJ1-2; maybe TRBD1 (6 bases). Trimming shortened V by 5 bases and J by 4 bases, and 11 bases separated the two germline ends. This CDR3 spans 13 amino acids. CDR3 in amino acids: CASSDRPIYGYTF. DNA for the CDR3: TGTGCCAGCAGTGACAGGCCCATCTATGGCTACACCTTC.

This clonotype has a handful of counts. The CDR3: CASSGRSNNEQFF. As DNA, the CDR3 is TGTGCCAGTAGCGGGAGATCCAACAATGAGCAGTTCTTC. The chain combines TRBV19 with TRBJ2-1, with a tentative D call TRBD2 (6 bases). This CDR3 has 13 amino acids. Per the germline V gene, CDR1 is LNHDA and CDR2 is SQIVND (reference sequence). V gave up 6 bases and J gave up 5 bases, with 11 bases separating them.

In this sample, this clonotype turned up a few times. This chain connects TRBV7-6 to TRBJ2-7; a weak D match, TRBD2 (5 bases). The germline gives CDR1 SGHVS, CDR2 FNYEAQ. The CDR3 is 15 residues long. V lost 5 bases and J 2 bases, leaving 16 bases between the germline ends. In nucleotides, the CDR3 is TGTGCCAGCAGCCAAGCATCGGGATTCGCCTACGAGCAGTACTTC. Residues: CASSQASGFAYEQYF.

The chain carries TRBV9 and TRBJ2-5; D is possibly TRBD2 (5 bases). The CDR3 runs 13 residues. Germline V gives CDR1 SGDLS, CDR2 YYNGEE. V lost 4 bases and J lost 2, with 9 bases in between. The CDR3 is CASSSGNQETQYF. Here the CDR3 DNA reads TGTGCCAGCAGCTCCGGGAATCAAGAGACCCAGTACTTC. The full variable domain, completed using reference TRBV9 and TRBJ2-5, is DSGVTQTPKHLITATGQRVTLRCSPRSGDLSVYWYQQSLDQGLQFLIQYYNGEERAKGNILERFSAQQFPDLHSELNLSSLELGDSALYFCASSSGNQETQYFGPGTRLLVL.

The J gene is TRBJ2-7, the V gene TRBV7-2; no clear D. Germline V gene data show CDR1 as SGHTA and CDR2 as FQGNSA. Trimming removed 5 bases at V and 5 bases at J, with 10 bases between. The CDR3 extends over 12 amino acids. CDR3 sequence reads: CASSPGLDEQYF. CDR3 DNA sequence: TGTGCCAGCAGCCCGGGTCTAGACGAGCAGTACTTC. Full variable domain (remainder filled in from reference TRBV7-2 and TRBJ2-7): GAGVSQSPSNKVTEKGKDVELRCDPISGHTALYWYRQSLGQGLEFLIYFQGNSAPDKSGLPSDRFSAERTGGSVSTLTIQRTQQEDSAVYLCASSPGLDEQYFGPGTRLTVT.

This chain links TRBV29-1 with TRBJ2-1; D is uncertain. The CDR3 is 11 amino acids. V dropped 8 bases and J dropped 5 bases, with 10 bases sitting between them. Germline CDR1 SQVTM, CDR2 ANQGSEA. CDR3 amino acids: CSSFGDNEQFF. The CDR3 bases are TGCAGCTCCTTTGGGGACAATGAGCAGTTCTTC.